These 15 T cell receptor beta chains were all obtained from the same sample, sequenced in a study of T cell responses to AZD1222 COVID-19 vaccine. The table came from immunoSEQ multiplex PCR; TCRdb's copy has only in-frame clones and leaves some out. The table has approximately 140,000 clones, 75% to 95% seen once. The specimen was peripheral blood, collected 28 days after the second AZD1222 dose. The receptors here all came from an adult who received the AZD1222 COVID-19 vaccine.

V and J are TRBV7-3 and TRBJ2-5, with D possibly matching TRBD1 (7 bases). The CDR3 spans 13 residues. Deletions cut 5 bases from V and 5 bases from J, with 12 bases between. Germline V gene sequence: CDR1 SGHTA, CDR2 FQGTGA. The CDR3 reads CASSPPGGETQYF. CDR3 coding DNA: TGTGCCAGCAGCCCCCCAGGGGGGGAGACCCAGTACTTC.

The chain joins TRBV2 to TRBJ2-3; 9 positions agree with TRBD1. V trimming: 7 bases; J trimming: 5 bases; junction bases outside the gene matches: 7. From germline, CDR1 is SNHLY and CDR2 FYNNEI. The CDR3 extends over 14 amino acids. In nucleotides, the CDR3 is TGTGCCAGCACCCCACAGGGGGCCGGAGATACGCAGTATTTT. It is translated as CASTPQGAGDTQYF.

V and J are TRBV19 and TRBJ1-1, with TRBD1 matching over 8 bases. CDR1 and CDR2 from the germline V gene are LNHDA and SQIVND (reference sequence). The CDR3 consists of 14 residues. The junction had 6 bases not matched to a gene; V was cut back by 6 bases and J by 3 bases. The CDR3 DNA sequence: TGTGCCAGTAGGGAGACAGGGGCGGACACTGAAGCTTTCTTT. It codes for CASRETGADTEAFF.

This chain joins TRBV25-1 and TRBJ1-2; 9 positions agree with TRBD1. Germline V gene lookup returns CDR1 MGHDK and CDR2 SYGVNS. The CDR3 covers 14 residues. The junction had 7 bases not matched to a gene; V was cut back by 4 bases and J by 7 bases. The CDR3 region has the DNA TGTGCCAGCAGTGTAACAGGGGGCGCGGGTGGCTACACCTTC. This gives the protein CASSVTGGAGGYTF.

The chain links TRBV19 to TRBJ1-5; tentative D call: TRBD1 (6 bases). The germline V gene has CDR1 LNHDA and CDR2 SQIVND (reference sequence). This CDR3 region has 17 residues. The V end lost 4 bases, the J end lost 0 bases, and 16 bases lay between the germline ends. The CDR3 region is CASSTLYQGYSNQPQHF. CDR3 nucleotides: TGTGCCAGTAGTACACTTTATCAGGGGTATAGCAATCAGCCCCAGCATTTT.

J is TRBJ2-3 and V is TRBV18; 8 bases align to TRBD2. Germline V gives CDR1 KGHSH, CDR2 LQKENI. Trimming cost V 3 bases and J 4 bases; bases outside gene matches: 12. The CDR3 totals 17 residues. CDR3 in amino acids: CASSPTGPGLGSDTQYF. Written as DNA, the CDR3 is TGTGCCAGCTCACCCACCGGGCCGGGACTAGGGTCAGATACGCAGTATTTT.

V is TRBV19 and J is TRBJ1-5; 7 bases agree with TRBD1. Germline V CDR1 and CDR2: LNHDA, SQIVND (reference sequence). V trimming: 8 bases; J trimming: 2 bases; junction bases outside the gene matches: 12. The length of the CDR3 is 16 residues. This chain's CDR3 is CASSQGGGIGNQPQHF. As DNA, the CDR3 is TGTGCCAGTTCTCAAGGGGGCGGAATAGGCAATCAGCCCCAGCATTTT.

The chain uses TRBV5-1 and TRBJ1-2; TRBD1 matches at 7 bases. The junction had 4 bases not matched to a gene; V was cut back by 4 bases and J by 7 bases. Germline V gives CDR1 SGHRS, CDR2 YFSETQ. The CDR3 spans 12 residues. The chain's CDR3 is CASSPQGVGYTF. The CDR3 nucleotides read TGCGCCAGCAGCCCTCAGGGGGTTGGCTACACCTTC.

The gene calls are TRBV11-3 and TRBJ1-5, with 7 positions matching TRBD1. Trimming removed 4 bases from V and 10 bases from J; junction bases left unmatched: 7. This CDR3 region has 13 residues. Germline CDR1 reads SGHNT; CDR2 reads YENEEA. The CDR3 nucleotides read TGTGCCAGCAGCTCCCGACAGGGAGCACCCCAGCATTTT. Its protein is CASSSRQGAPQHF.

V gene TRBV28 combines with J gene TRBJ1-5; no firm D call. CDR1 MDHEN and CDR2 SYDVKM come from the germline V gene. The CDR3 is 14 residues long. V was clipped by 6 bases and J by 0 bases, with 9 bases between them. CDR3 sequence: CASSLAGSNQPQHF. CDR3 DNA sequence: TGTGCCAGCAGCCTGGCCGGTAGCAATCAGCCCCAGCATTTT.

This sequence joins TRBV5-6 and TRBJ2-7; D not certain. The V and J ends lost 4 bases and 0 bases respectively, with 8 bases between them. The CDR3 runs 13 residues. The germline CDR1 and CDR2 sequences are SGHDT and YYEEEE. CDR3 coding DNA: TGTGCCAGCAGCCTGGCAGGCTCCTACGAGCAGTACGTC. This encodes CASSLAGSYEQYV.

The V call is TRBV10-3, the J call TRBJ2-5; D is perhaps TRBD1 (5 bases). Trimming cost V 10 bases and J 5 bases, with 17 bases left between them. This CDR3 is 13 amino acids long. Germline loops: CDR1 ENHRY, CDR2 SYGVKD. This chain's CDR3 is CATRPPPGETQYF. CDR3 nucleotide sequence: TGTGCCACCCGACCTCCACCAGGGGAGACCCAGTACTTC.

J is TRBJ2-5 and V is TRBV5-4, with 11 bases fitting TRBD2. This CDR3 spans 17 amino acids. The trim removed 4 bases at V and 0 bases at J, leaving 8 bases unmatched. The germline V gene has CDR1 SGHNT and CDR2 YYREEE (reference sequence). The CDR3 bases are TGTGCCAGCAGCCCTGGGACTAGCGGTGTGTACCAAGAGACCCAGTACTTC. Protein product: CASSPGTSGVYQETQYF.

V is TRBV2 and J is TRBJ1-5; D ambiguous. Germline lookup yields CDR1 SNHLY and CDR2 FYNNEI. V was clipped by 4 bases and J by 2 bases, with 12 bases between them. The CDR3 length is 15 residues. In nucleotides, the CDR3 is TGTGCCAGCAGTGGGACCCCCGAGGGCAATCAGCCCCAGCATTTT. It codes for CASSGTPEGNQPQHF.

The chain couples TRBV7-2 to TRBJ2-5, with TRBD2 identical over 8 bases. CDR1 SGHTA and CDR2 FQGNSA come from the germline V gene. The CDR3 runs to 15 residues. V lost 0 bases to trimming and J lost 4 bases; unmatched junction nucleotides: 4. This chain's CDR3 is CASSLARTSRETQYF. The CDR3 nucleotides are TGTGCCAGCAGCTTAGCAAGGACTAGCCGAGAGACCCAGTACTTC.